This TCR beta chain was sequenced for a study of control samples from healthy donors and cancer patients. The CDR3 totals 16 residues. Data came from immunoSEQ multiplex PCR; TCRdb stores just in-frame clones and leaves some out. The sample comprises approximately 120,000 clones, about 89% of which are singletons, and 17% rests with the top ten. This clone was counted a few times. The sample consisted of blood. This chain uses TRBV21-1 with TRBJ1-5. TRBV21-1 is assigned pseudogene status. This TCR derives from a woman in her forties or fifties in good health. The CDR3 DNA reads as TGTGCCAGCAGCAAAGAGGAGGGTTTAGGCAATCAGCCCCAGCATTTT. Translation: CASSKEEGLGNQPQHF.